These 27 T cell receptor beta chains were all obtained from the same sample, sequenced in a study of identical twins. MiXCR was run by TCRdb on the 5' RACE reads, yielding one entry per CDR3 protein. The sample gives over 500,000 distinct CDR3 sequences, approximately 22% of which show up once; 0.8% to 1% is in the top ten. These sequences were also reported in another study, on T cells expressing NK-cell markers.

Material: CD4+ T cells sorted from blood. The source is a woman younger than 35 in good health.

The rearrangement links TRBV12-3 or TRBV12-4 to TRBJ1-2; 9 bases are a match to TRBD1. V trimming: 7 bases; J trimming: 7 bases; junction bases outside the gene matches: 7. The CDR3 is 13 amino acids. Here the CDR3 reads CASTSGQGFGYTF. The CDR3, as DNA: TGTGCCAGCACCTCCGGACAGGGGTTTGGCTACACCTTC.

The chain carries TRBV5-1 and TRBJ2-3, with 9 bases lining up with TRBD2. The CDR3 is 15 residues long. Germline V gives CDR1 SGHRS, CDR2 YFSETQ. V lost 0 bases to trimming and J lost 8 bases; unmatched junction nucleotides: 7. In DNA form, the CDR3 reads TGCGCCAGCAGCTTGGTTTGGCGGGAGGGCGTTACGCAGTATTTT. Its protein product is CASSLVWREGVTQYF.

This clonotype occurred a few times. The chain links TRBV20-1 to TRBJ2-3; D gene unclear. Trimming took 5 bases from V and 0 from J, leaving 9 bases between them. The CDR3 covers 13 residues. The germline CDR1 and CDR2 sequences are DFQATT and SNEGSKA (reference sequence). The CDR3 loop is CSARRSSTDTQYF. CDR3 DNA sequence: TGCAGTGCTCGGCGATCCAGCACAGATACGCAGTATTTT.

The V and J genes are TRBV6-1 and TRBJ2-5, with 8 bases lining up with TRBD1. Germline assignment: CDR1 MNHNS and CDR2 SASEGT. This CDR3 has 15 residues. With 6 bases clipped from V and 1 base from J, the junction kept 7 bases outside the gene matches. CDR3 nucleotides: TGTGCCAGCAGGCCCCAGGGGGCCCTCCAAGAGACCCAGTACTTC. Translated: CASRPQGALQETQYF.

V usage is TRBV12-3 or TRBV12-4 and J usage is TRBJ2-7; 10 positions match TRBD1. The CDR3 sequence is 15 residues long. V trimming: 4 bases; J trimming: 6 bases; junction bases outside the gene matches: 9. The CDR3: CASSWRQGAGGEQYF. DNA for the CDR3: TGTGCCAGCAGTTGGCGACAGGGGGCGGGCGGCGAGCAGTACTTC.

This clonotype has more than one count but fewer than ten. The chain carries TRBV5-1 and TRBJ1-1, with unresolved D. The germline gives CDR1 SGHRS, CDR2 YFSETQ. Trimming stripped 3 bases from V and 1 base from J, with 19 bases between. This CDR3 comprises 17 residues. The CDR3 loop is CASSYGTPTASNTEAFF. CDR3 nucleotide sequence: TGCGCCAGCAGCTATGGCACCCCGACCGCATCGAACACTGAAGCTTTCTTT.

In this sample, this clonotype turned up many times. This rearrangement joins TRBV5-6 to TRBJ2-5; tentative D call: TRBD1 (5 bases). In germline, CDR1 is SGHDT, CDR2 YYEEEE. The CDR3 is 13 amino acids. The V gene lost 4 bases and the J gene lost 4 bases, with 11 bases spanning the gap. CDR3 DNA: TGTGCCAGCAGCAGCCTAGGGGTAGAGACCCAGTACTTC. It yields the protein CASSSLGVETQYF.

This clonotype was seen a few times. The chain links TRBV7-9 to TRBJ2-1; 9 nucleotides agree with TRBD2. J lost 3 bases, V lost 3 bases, and 6 bases had no gene match. This CDR3 has 16 residues. The germline CDR1 and CDR2 sequences are SEHNR and FQNEAQ (reference sequence). The chain's CDR3 is CASSFIAGAGYNEQFF. The CDR3 DNA reads TGTGCCAGCAGCTTCATAGCGGGAGCTGGCTACAATGAGCAGTTCTTC. The full variable domain, with the rest looked up from reference TRBV7-9 and TRBJ2-1, is DTGVSQNPRHKITKRGQNVTFRCDPISEHNRLYWYRQTLGQGPEFLTYFQNEAQLEKSRLLSDRFSAERPKGSFSTLEIQRTEQGDSAMYLCASSFIAGAGYNEQFFGPGTRLTVL.

This clonotype turned up a few times. The V gene is TRBV6-2 or TRBV6-3, the J gene TRBJ2-5, with D uncertain. The V end lost 7 bases, the J end lost 7 bases, and 16 bases lay between the germline ends. Germline loops: CDR1 MNHEY, CDR2 SVGEGT. This CDR3 is 13 amino acids long. CDR3 nucleotides: TGTGCCAGCACGGATACCAGCTGGAGGACCCAGTACTTC. This sequence encodes CASTDTSWRTQYF.

This clonotype was recorded a few times. The V gene is TRBV20-1, the J gene TRBJ2-7; D is ambiguous. The length of the CDR3 is 13 residues. V was trimmed by 1 base and J by 2 bases, leaving 9 bases between them. Per germline, CDR1 DFQATT and CDR2 SNEGSKA (reference sequence). The CDR3 loop reads CSARVERTYEQYF. CDR3 sequence (DNA): TGCAGTGCTAGAGTTGAGCGAACCTACGAGCAGTACTTC.

The chain has TRBV28 and TRBJ1-6; no definite D call. The CDR3 is made up of 13 amino acids. Trimming removed 4 bases at V and 7 bases at J, with 8 bases between. Germline CDR1 reads MDHEN; CDR2 reads SYDVKM. The CDR3 loop reads CASSWGLNSPLHF. DNA of the CDR3: TGTGCCAGCAGTTGGGGTTTGAATTCACCCCTCCACTTT.

This chain links TRBV18 with TRBJ2-7; D gene uncertain. Germline V gene sequence: CDR1 KGHSH, CDR2 LQKENI. The CDR3 length is 14 residues. Trimming cost V 3 bases and J 4 bases, with 13 bases left between them. For the CDR3, the DNA is TGTGCCAGCTCACCCGGGCCGAGCGAATACGAGCAGTACTTC. Translated, it gives CASSPGPSEYEQYF.

This clonotype was seen only a few times. This rearrangement joins TRBV7-8 to TRBJ1-5, with 7 bases identical to TRBD1. The junction had 5 bases not matched to a gene; V was cut back by 4 bases and J by 5 bases. The CDR3 consists of 14 residues. Germline loops: CDR1 SGHVS, CDR2 FQNEAQ. The CDR3 region is CASSSLTGHQPQHF. The CDR3 nucleotides read TGTGCCAGCAGCTCGCTGACAGGGCATCAGCCCCAGCATTTT.

The chain uses TRBV20-1 and TRBJ2-2; TRBD2 agrees at 7 bases. The CDR3 sequence is 13 residues long. V shed 2 bases and J 7 bases; nucleotides not matched to a gene: 4. Germline V gene data show CDR1 as DFQATT and CDR2 as SNEGSKA (reference sequence). This chain's CDR3 is CSARQRGLGELFF. CDR3 coding DNA: TGCAGTGCTAGACAGCGGGGTCTCGGGGAGCTGTTTTTT.

The chain carries TRBV12-3 or TRBV12-4 and TRBJ2-1, with D hard to call. With 8 bases removed from V and 7 bases from J, the gap between germline ends came to 12 bases. The CDR3 is 12 residues long. In DNA, the CDR3 is TGTGCCAGCTCCCCGTACCCAAATGAGCAGTTCTTC. This encodes CASSPYPNEQFF.

This sequence joins TRBV20-1 and TRBJ2-7; D is perhaps TRBD1 or TRBD2 (5 bases each). V dropped 5 bases and J dropped 2 bases, with 13 bases sitting between them. The V gene's germline CDR1 is DFQATT and CDR2 SNEGSKA (reference sequence). The CDR3 consists of 13 residues. CDR3 in amino acids: CSAATGAPYEQYF. The CDR3 DNA reads as TGCAGTGCTGCCACCGGGGCCCCCTACGAGCAGTACTTC.

The V and J genes are TRBV12-3 or TRBV12-4 and TRBJ2-1; D remains unclear. Trimming cost V 2 bases and J 8 bases, with 10 bases left between them. The CDR3 length is 13 residues. The CDR3 region is CASSLNPLDEQFF. CDR3 bases: TGTGCCAGCAGTTTAAACCCCCTAGATGAGCAGTTCTTC.

The chain combines TRBV5-4 with TRBJ2-6; the D is unclear. Trimming left V 7 bases short and J 0 bases short, with 11 bases between. Germline values: CDR1 SGHNT, CDR2 YYREEE (reference sequence). The CDR3 consists of 15 residues. This CDR3 reads CASSRWISGANVLTF. For the CDR3, the DNA is TGTGCCAGCTCCCGCTGGATCTCTGGGGCCAACGTCCTGACTTTC.

This clonotype was counted between two and nine times. CDR3 nucleotides: TGTGCCAGCACGGACAGGGGCAACTATGGCTACACCTTC. Amino acids: CASTDRGNYGYTF. The chain has TRBV2 and TRBJ1-2, with 9 positions matching TRBD1. This CDR3 has 13 residues. From germline, CDR1 is SNHLY and CDR2 FYNNEI. J gave up 2 bases and V 7 bases, and 2 bases lay outside the gene matches.

The CDR3 region is CASSQVFDTQYF. As DNA, the CDR3 is TGTGCCAGCAGCCAGGTCTTTGATACGCAGTATTTT. The rearrangement joins TRBV9 to TRBJ2-3; D uncertain. Germline lookup yields CDR1 SGDLS and CDR2 YYNGEE. This CDR3 comprises 12 residues. V lost 4 bases to trimming and J lost 6 bases, with 9 bases between them.

Only a few counts were recorded for this clonotype. The chain combines TRBV11-2 with TRBJ2-1; D is ambiguous. This CDR3 spans 15 amino acids. The germline CDR1 and CDR2 sequences are SGHAT and FQNNGV. The V end was cut by 2 bases, the J end by 3 bases, with 11 bases between. CDR3 protein: CASSLISSGYNEQFF. CDR3 in DNA: TGTGCCAGCAGCTTAATTAGTTCAGGCTACAATGAGCAGTTCTTC. The full variable domain, its missing parts supplied by reference TRBV11-2 and TRBJ2-1, is EAGVAQSPRYKIIEKRQSVAFWCNPISGHATLYWYQQILGQGPKLLIQFQNNGVVDDSQLPKDRFSAERLKGVDSTLKIQPAKLEDSAVYLCASSLISSGYNEQFFGPGTRLTVL.

V usage is TRBV20-1 and J usage is TRBJ2-1; no reliable D call. Trimming removed 1 base at V and 7 bases at J, with 8 bases between. The CDR3 sequence is 12 residues long. Germline V gene data show CDR1 as DFQATT and CDR2 as SNEGSKA (reference sequence). CDR3 DNA: TGCAGTGCTAGAGGGCTCACAAATGAGCAGTTCTTC. It is translated as CSARGLTNEQFF.

This clonotype was seen only a few times. The chain employs TRBV6-1 and TRBJ1-6; 11 positions agree with TRBD1. The length of the CDR3 is 15 residues. CDR1 is MNHNS, CDR2 SASEGT, per germline. Trimming at V came to 5 bases and at J to 8 bases, leaving 5 bases not matched to a gene. The DNA of the CDR3 is TGTGCCAGCAGTCCGGTGGGACAGGGGGATTCACCCCTCCACTTT. It specifies CASSPVGQGDSPLHF.

V usage is TRBV27 and J usage is TRBJ2-3; the D gene is possibly TRBD1 (6 bases). CDR3 size: 15 residues. Germline V gene sequence: CDR1 MNHEY, CDR2 SMNVEV (reference sequence). Trimming stripped 2 bases from V and 8 bases from J, with 17 bases between. CDR3 in amino acids: CASSLVSRTGRTQYF. In nucleotides, the CDR3 is TGTGCCAGCAGTTTAGTTTCCCGAACAGGGCGTACGCAGTATTTT.

The chain carries TRBV5-1 and TRBJ2-1; 11 bases agree with TRBD2. V was clipped by 5 bases and J by 1 base; unmatched bases: 2. The CDR3 sequence is 15 residues long. Germline CDR1 and CDR2: SGHRS and YFSETQ. Here the CDR3 reads CASRLAGGSYNEQFF. The CDR3 region has the DNA TGCGCCAGCAGGCTAGCGGGGGGTTCCTACAATGAGCAGTTCTTC.

This clonotype has a count of ten or more. This chain links TRBV20-1 with TRBJ2-1; possible D gene TRBD2, 5 bases. Germline V gene sequence: CDR1 DFQATT, CDR2 SNEGSKA (reference sequence). The ends were cut back, 5 bases at V and 5 bases at J, with 13 bases in the middle. This CDR3 is built from 13 residues. This CDR3 is CSAYGSANNEQFF. CDR3 coding DNA: TGCAGTGCTTATGGGAGCGCGAACAATGAGCAGTTCTTC.

This clonotype was observed a few times. The chain uses TRBV5-1 and TRBJ2-7, with D perhaps being TRBD1 or TRBD2 (5 bases each). V was pared by 4 bases and J by 3 bases, with 20 bases between. Germline lookup yields CDR1 SGHRS and CDR2 YFSETQ. The CDR3 length is 16 residues. CDR3 region: CASSPGRSQLSYEQYF. The DNA of the CDR3 is TGCGCCAGCAGCCCGGGACGGAGCCAGCTCAGCTACGAGCAGTACTTC.